This TCR beta chain was sequenced in a study of radiotherapy plus CTLA-4 blockade in lung cancer. Overall study context: There were objective responses in 15% to 20% of patients, and 30% to 35% had disease control.

Those patients who had chemo-refractory metastatic non-small-cell lung cancer were given focal radiation along with CTLA-4 blockade through ipilimumab. Assay: immunoSEQ multiplex PCR; the TCRdb copy retains only in-frame clones and omits some. This repertoire shows about 59,000 clones, about 80% found once; its top ten account for 5% to 6.5%. Per the germline V gene, CDR1 is SEHNR and CDR2 is FQNEAQ (reference sequence). Trimming removed 1 base from V and 8 bases from J; junction bases left unmatched: 18. This CDR3 has 19 amino acids. As regards this clone: The target antigen is unknown.

Study results and caveats: Early blood T cell clone changes and increased post-radiation serum interferon-beta were reportedly the strongest response predictors. TCR clones from tumors expanded in blood after radiotherapy plus ipilimumab.

The sample consisted of peripheral blood, taken from a patient treated with radiotherapy plus ipilimumab. The TCR originated in a human donor with non-small cell lung cancer whose response to radiotherapy plus ipilimumab could not be evaluated. The chain is built from TRBV7-9 and TRBJ2-1, with 9 bases lining up with TRBD2. In DNA form, the CDR3 reads TGTGCCAGCAGCTTAGGTCTCGGGGGCGGGAGGGCTCCATTCGATGAGCAGTTCTTC. As protein: CASSLGLGGGRAPFDEQFF.